The clone carrying this T cell receptor (beta chain) was detected only once. The antigen is undetermined. This CDR3 region has 14 residues. Germline V gene sequence: CDR1 MDHEN, CDR2 SYDVKM. Unmatched junction bases numbered 3, after V lost 11 bases and J lost 1 base. Amplification used 60 Vbeta primers and 13 Jbeta primers. Data came from immunoSEQ multiplex PCR; TCRdb stores just in-frame clones and leaves some out. The data hold roughly 100,000 clones, with approximately 71% observed a single time. The data derive from a study of cytomegalovirus exposure and HLA in healthy donors. The overall study: A data release that came early held approximately 92 million unique TCRs from HLA-typed donors. Findings of the study overall: The availability of immune exposure information extended only to CMV serostatus. Most of the TCR beta V segments (in an earlier analysis) were productive either about 87% or about 30% of the time. Analysis was carried out at a later point, and it linked a missense DCLRE1C variant to TCR beta V- and J-gene trimming.

The TCR sequence derives from a female donor in good health and CMV-seronegative. The sequenced sample consisted of PBMCs. The rearrangement uses TRBV28 and TRBJ2-7; 15 bases agree with TRBD2. The CDR3 spells CASGTSGRSYEQYF. In nucleotides, the CDR3 is TGTGCCTCCGGGACTAGCGGGAGGTCCTACGAGCAGTACTTC.